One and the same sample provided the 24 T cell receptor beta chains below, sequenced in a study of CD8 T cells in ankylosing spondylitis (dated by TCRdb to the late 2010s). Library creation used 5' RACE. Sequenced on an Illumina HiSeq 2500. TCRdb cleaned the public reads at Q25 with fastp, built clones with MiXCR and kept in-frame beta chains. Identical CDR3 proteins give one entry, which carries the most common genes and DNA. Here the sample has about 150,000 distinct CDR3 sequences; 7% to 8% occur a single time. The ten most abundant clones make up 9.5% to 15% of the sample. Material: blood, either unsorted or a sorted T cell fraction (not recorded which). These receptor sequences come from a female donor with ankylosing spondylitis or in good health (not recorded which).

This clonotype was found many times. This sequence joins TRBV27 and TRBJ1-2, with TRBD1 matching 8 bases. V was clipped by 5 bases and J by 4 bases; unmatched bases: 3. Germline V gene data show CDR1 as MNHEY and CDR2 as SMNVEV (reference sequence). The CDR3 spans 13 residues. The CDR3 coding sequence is TGTGCCAGCAGTGGACAGGGTCCCTATGGCTACACCTTC. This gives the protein CASSGQGPYGYTF.

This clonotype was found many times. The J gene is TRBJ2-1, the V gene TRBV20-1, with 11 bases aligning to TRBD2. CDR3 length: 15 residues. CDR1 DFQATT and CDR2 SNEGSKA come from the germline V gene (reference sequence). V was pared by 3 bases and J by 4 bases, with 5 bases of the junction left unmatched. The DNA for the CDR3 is TGCAGTGCTAGGAGGACTAGCGGGCTTTACAATGAGCAGTTCTTC. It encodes CSARRTSGLYNEQFF.

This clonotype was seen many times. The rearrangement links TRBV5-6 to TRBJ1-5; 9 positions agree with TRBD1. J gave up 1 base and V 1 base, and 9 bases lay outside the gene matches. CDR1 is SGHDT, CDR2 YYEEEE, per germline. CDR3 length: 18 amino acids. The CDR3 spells CASSLLATGGSSNQPQHF. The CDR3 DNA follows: TGTGCCAGCAGCTTGTTGGCTACAGGGGGCTCCAGCAATCAGCCCCAGCATTTT.

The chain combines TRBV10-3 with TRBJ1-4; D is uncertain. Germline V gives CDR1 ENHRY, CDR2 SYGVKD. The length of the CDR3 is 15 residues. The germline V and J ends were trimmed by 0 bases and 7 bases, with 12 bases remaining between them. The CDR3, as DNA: TGTGCCATCAGTGAGTCGATGGATGGAGGTGAAAAACTGTTTTTT. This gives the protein CAISESMDGGEKLFF.

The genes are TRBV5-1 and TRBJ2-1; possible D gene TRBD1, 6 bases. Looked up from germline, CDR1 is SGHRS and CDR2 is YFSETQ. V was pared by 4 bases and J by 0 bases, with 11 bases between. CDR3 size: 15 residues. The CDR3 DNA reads TGCGCCAGCAGCAAGCAGGGGTACTCCTACAATGAGCAGTTCTTC. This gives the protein CASSKQGYSYNEQFF.

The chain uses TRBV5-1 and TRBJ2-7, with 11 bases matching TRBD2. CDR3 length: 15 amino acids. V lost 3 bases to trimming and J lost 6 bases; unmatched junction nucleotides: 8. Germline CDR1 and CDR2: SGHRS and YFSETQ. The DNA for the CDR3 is TGCGCCAGCAGCTCCGATAGCGGGGGGGTCGGCGAGCAGTACTTC. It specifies CASSSDSGGVGEQYF.

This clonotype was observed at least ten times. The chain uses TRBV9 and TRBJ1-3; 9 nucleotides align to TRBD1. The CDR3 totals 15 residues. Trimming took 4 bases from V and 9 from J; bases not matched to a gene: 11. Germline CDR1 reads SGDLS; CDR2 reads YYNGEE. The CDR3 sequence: CASSPDRGGFSTIYF. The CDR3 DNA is TGTGCCAGCAGCCCGGACAGGGGAGGTTTTTCCACCATATATTTT.

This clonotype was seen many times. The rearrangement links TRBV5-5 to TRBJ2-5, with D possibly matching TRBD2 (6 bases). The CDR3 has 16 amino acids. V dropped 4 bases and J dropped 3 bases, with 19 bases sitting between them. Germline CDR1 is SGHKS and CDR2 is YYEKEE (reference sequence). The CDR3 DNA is TGTGCCAGCAGCGGACCGGGACTGTCGAAAAAAGAGACCCAGTACTTC. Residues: CASSGPGLSKKETQYF.

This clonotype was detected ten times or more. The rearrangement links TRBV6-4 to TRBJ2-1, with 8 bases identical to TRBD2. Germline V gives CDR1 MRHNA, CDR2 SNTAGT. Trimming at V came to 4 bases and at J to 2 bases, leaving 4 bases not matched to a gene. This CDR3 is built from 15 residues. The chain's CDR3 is CASSALAGAYNEQFF. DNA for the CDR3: TGTGCCAGCAGTGCTCTAGCGGGCGCCTACAATGAGCAGTTCTTC.

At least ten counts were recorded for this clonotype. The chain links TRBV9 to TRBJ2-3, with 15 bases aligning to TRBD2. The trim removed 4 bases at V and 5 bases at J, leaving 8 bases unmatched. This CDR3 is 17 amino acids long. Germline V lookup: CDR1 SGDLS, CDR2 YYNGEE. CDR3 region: CASSPGLAGGPEDTQYF. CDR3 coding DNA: TGTGCCAGCAGCCCCGGACTAGCGGGGGGGCCTGAAGATACGCAGTATTTT. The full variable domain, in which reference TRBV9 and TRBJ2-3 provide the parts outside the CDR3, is DSGVTQTPKHLITATGQRVTLRCSPRSGDLSVYWYQQSLDQGLQFLIQYYNGEERAKGNILERFSAQQFPDLHSELNLSSLELGDSALYFCASSPGLAGGPEDTQYFGPGTRLTVL.

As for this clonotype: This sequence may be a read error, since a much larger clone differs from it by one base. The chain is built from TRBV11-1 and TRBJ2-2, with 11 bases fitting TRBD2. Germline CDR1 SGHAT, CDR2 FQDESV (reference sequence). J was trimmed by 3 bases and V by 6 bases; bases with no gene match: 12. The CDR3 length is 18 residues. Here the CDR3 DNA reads TGTGCCAGCAGTTATCAGACACTAGCGGGGGCCTACACCGGGGAGCTGTTTTTT. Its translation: CASSYQTLAGAYTGELFF.

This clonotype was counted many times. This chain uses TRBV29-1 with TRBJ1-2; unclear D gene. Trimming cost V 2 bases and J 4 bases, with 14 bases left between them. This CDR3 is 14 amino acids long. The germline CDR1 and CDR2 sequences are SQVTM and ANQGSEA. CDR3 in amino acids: CSVEWQLPIYGYTF. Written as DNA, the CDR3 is TGCAGCGTTGAATGGCAGTTGCCTATCTATGGCTACACCTTC.

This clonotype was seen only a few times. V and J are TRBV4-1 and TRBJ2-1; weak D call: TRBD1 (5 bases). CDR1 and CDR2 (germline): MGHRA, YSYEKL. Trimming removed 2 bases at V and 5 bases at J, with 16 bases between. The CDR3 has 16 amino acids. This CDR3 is CASSQYPGPGNNEQFF. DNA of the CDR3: TGCGCCAGCAGCCAATACCCCGGGCCAGGGAACAATGAGCAGTTCTTC.

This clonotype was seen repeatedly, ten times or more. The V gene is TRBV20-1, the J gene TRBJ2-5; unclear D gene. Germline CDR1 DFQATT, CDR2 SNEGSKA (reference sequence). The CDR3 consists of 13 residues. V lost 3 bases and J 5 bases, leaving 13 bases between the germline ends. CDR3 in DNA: TGCAGTGCTAGGCGGATGGAGTCGGAGACCCAGTACTTC. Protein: CSARRMESETQYF.

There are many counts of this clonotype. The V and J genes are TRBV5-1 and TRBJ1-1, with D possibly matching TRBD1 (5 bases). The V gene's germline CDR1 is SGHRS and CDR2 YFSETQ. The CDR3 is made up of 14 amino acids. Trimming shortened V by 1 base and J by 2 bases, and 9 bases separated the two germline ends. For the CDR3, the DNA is TGCGCCAGCAGCTTGCTGACAGTAAACACTGAAGCTTTCTTT. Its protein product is CASSLLTVNTEAFF.

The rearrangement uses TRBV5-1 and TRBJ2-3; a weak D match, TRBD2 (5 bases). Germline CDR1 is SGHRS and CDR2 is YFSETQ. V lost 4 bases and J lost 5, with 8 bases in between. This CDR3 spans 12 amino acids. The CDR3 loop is CASSSRGDTQYF. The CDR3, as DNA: TGCGCCAGCAGCAGCCGGGGAGATACGCAGTATTTT.

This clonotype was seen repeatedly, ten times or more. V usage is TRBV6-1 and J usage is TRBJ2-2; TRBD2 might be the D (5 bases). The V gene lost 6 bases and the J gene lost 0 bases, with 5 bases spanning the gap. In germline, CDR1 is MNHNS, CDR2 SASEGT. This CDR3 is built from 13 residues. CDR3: CASRLANTGELFF. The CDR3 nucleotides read TGTGCCAGCAGACTAGCGAACACCGGGGAGCTGTTTTTT.

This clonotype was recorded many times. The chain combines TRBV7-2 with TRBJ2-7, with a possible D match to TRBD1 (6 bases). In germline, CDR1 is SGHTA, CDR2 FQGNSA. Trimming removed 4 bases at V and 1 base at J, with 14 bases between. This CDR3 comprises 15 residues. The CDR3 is CASSSLPGTSYEQYF. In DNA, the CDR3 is TGTGCCAGCAGCTCCCTCCCCGGGACATCCTACGAGCAGTACTTC.

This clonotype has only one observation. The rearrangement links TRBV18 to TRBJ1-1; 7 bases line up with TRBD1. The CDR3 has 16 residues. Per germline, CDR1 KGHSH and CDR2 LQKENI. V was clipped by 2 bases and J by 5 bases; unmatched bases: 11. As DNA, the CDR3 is TGTGCCAGCTCACCATTATTGACAGGGCCGGAGACTGAAGCTTTCTTT. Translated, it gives CASSPLLTGPETEAFF.

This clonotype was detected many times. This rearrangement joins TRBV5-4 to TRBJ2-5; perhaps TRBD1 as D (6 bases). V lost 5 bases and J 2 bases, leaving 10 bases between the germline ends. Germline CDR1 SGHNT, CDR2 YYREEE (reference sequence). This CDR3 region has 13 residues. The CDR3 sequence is CASSRTEQETQYF. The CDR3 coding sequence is TGTGCCAGCAGTAGGACAGAGCAAGAGACCCAGTACTTC.

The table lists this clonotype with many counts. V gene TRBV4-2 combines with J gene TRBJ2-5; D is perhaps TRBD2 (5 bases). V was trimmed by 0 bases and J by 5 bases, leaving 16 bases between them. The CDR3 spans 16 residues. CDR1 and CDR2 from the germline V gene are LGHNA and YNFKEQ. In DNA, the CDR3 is TGTGCCAGCAGCCAAGATAGCGCTTTGCGTGGGGAGACCCAGTACTTC. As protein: CASSQDSALRGETQYF.

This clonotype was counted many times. CDR3 sequence (DNA): TGCAGCGTTGACGGCCGAAGCACAGATACGCAGTATTTT. Protein product: CSVDGRSTDTQYF. The rearrangement links TRBV29-1 to TRBJ2-3, with D unclear. CDR1 and CDR2 (germline): SQVTM, ANQGSEA. V lost 3 bases to trimming and J lost 0 bases, with 7 bases between them. The CDR3 covers 13 residues.

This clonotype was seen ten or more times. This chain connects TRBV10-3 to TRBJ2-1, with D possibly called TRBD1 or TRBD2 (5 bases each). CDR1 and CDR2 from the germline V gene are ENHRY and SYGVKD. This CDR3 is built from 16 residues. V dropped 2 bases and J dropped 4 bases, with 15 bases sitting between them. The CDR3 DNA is TGTGCCATCAGTGAGGGGCTAGCCGCAGGGTACAATGAGCAGTTCTTC. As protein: CAISEGLAAGYNEQFF.

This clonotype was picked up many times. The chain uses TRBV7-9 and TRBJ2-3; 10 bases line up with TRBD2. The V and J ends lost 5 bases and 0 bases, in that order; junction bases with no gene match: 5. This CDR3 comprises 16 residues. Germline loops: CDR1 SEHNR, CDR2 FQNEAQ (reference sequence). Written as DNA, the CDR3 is TGTGCCAGCAGCATCACTAGCGGGGCTAGCACAGATACGCAGTATTTT. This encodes CASSITSGASTDTQYF. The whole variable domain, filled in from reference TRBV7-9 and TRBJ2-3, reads DTGVSQNPRHKITKRGQNVTFRCDPISEHNRLYWYRQTLGQGPEFLTYFQNEAQLEKSRLLSDRFSAERPKGSFSTLEIQRTEQGDSAMYLCASSITSGASTDTQYFGPGTRLTVL.